Following are 20 T cell receptor beta chains from one sample sequenced in a study of cytomegalovirus exposure and HLA in healthy donors. PCR primers comprised 60 Vbeta and 13 Jbeta primers. TCRdb's table, derived via immunoSEQ multiplex PCR, lists solely in-frame clones and lacks some. Of 150,000 to 200,000 clones in the sample, 84% were seen once. The sample comprised PBMCs. The receptors were sampled from a young man in good health and CMV-seronegative.

This clone was detected only a few times. The genes are TRBV7-2 and TRBJ1-6; unclear D gene. Germline CDR1 and CDR2: SGHTA and FQGNSA. This CDR3 region has 14 residues. The V end lost 5 bases, the J end lost 10 bases, and 15 bases lay between the germline ends. The CDR3 is CASSPPGSGSPLHF. CDR3 sequence (DNA): TGTGCCAGCAGCCCGCCGGGTAGTGGGTCACCCCTCCACTTT. The full variable domain, in which reference TRBV7-2 and TRBJ1-6 provide the parts outside the CDR3, is GAGVSQSPSNKVTEKGKDVELRCDPISGHTALYWYRQSLGQGLEFLIYFQGNSAPDKSGLPSDRFSAERTGGSVSTLTIQRTQQEDSAVYLCASSPPGSGSPLHFGNGTRLTVT.

The rearrangement uses TRBV4-1 and TRBJ2-1; D is perhaps TRBD2 (7 bases). Per germline, CDR1 MGHRA and CDR2 YSYEKL. The CDR3 spans 14 residues. Trimming took 2 bases from V and 8 from J, leaving 13 bases between them. The CDR3: CASSQLPGGDEQFF. The CDR3 region has the DNA TGCGCCAGCAGCCAATTACCGGGGGGCGATGAGCAGTTCTTC.

The rearrangement links TRBV27 to TRBJ1-2, with a possible D match to TRBD1 (5 bases). Trimming removed 7 bases from V and 8 bases from J, with 17 bases in between. CDR3 length: 13 amino acids. Germline assignment: CDR1 MNHEY and CDR2 SMNVEV (reference sequence). The CDR3 protein is CASTRVGARGYTF. The CDR3 nucleotides are TGTGCCAGCACCAGGGTAGGGGCCAGAGGCTACACCTTC.

The chain recombines TRBV7-2 with TRBJ1-1; D ambiguous. The CDR3 loop spans 12 amino acids. V gave up 5 bases and J gave up 4 bases, with 8 bases separating them. In germline, CDR1 is SGHTA, CDR2 FQGNSA. The CDR3 loop is CASSPLPTEAFF. DNA for the CDR3: TGTGCCAGCAGCCCCCTACCCACTGAAGCTTTCTTT.

The V call is TRBV4-1, the J call TRBJ2-3; 9 bases map to TRBD2. Germline values: CDR1 MGHRA, CDR2 YSYEKL. Germline trimming cut 4 bases from V and 3 bases from J; bases unmatched to any gene: 8. The CDR3 runs 16 residues. The CDR3 DNA reads TGCGCCAGCAGCCCACGAGGAGCGGGAGGTACAGATACGCAGTATTTT. Protein product: CASSPRGAGGTDTQYF.

The chain employs TRBV7-8 and TRBJ1-1; D may be TRBD1 (5 bases). The V gene's germline CDR1 is SGHVS and CDR2 FQNEAQ. The CDR3 has 15 residues. The germline V and J ends were trimmed by 2 bases and 3 bases, with 13 bases remaining between them. CDR3 coding DNA: TGTGCCAGCAGCTTAATCGGGGGTGTTGACACTGAAGCTTTCTTT. Translated, it gives CASSLIGGVDTEAFF.

V gene TRBV7-8 combines with J gene TRBJ2-3, with TRBD2 matching over 7 bases. Trimming at V came to 6 bases and at J to 5 bases, leaving 11 bases not matched to a gene. The CDR3 totals 15 residues. Germline CDR1 and CDR2: SGHVS and FQNEAQ. CDR3 bases: TGTGCCAGCAGTTTCGGGGGGAGGGCCGTAGATACGCAGTATTTT. Translation gives CASSFGGRAVDTQYF.

This clone was seen a handful of times. The chain carries TRBV10-2 and TRBJ2-1; D perhaps matches TRBD2 (6 bases). The length of the CDR3 is 14 residues. Germline values: CDR1 WSHSY, CDR2 SAAADI. Between the trimmed V and J ends, which lost 5 bases and 6 bases, there was a span of 14 bases. The chain's CDR3 is CASSPAGSGNEQFF. CDR3 DNA sequence: TGCGCCAGCAGTCCCGCCGGTAGCGGCAATGAGCAGTTCTTC.

The V call is TRBV25-1, the J call TRBJ2-2; TRBD1 matches at 10 bases. Germline lookup yields CDR1 MGHDK and CDR2 SYGVNS. V lost 11 bases, J lost 5 bases, and 8 bases stayed unmatched. CDR3 length: 14 amino acids. DNA of the CDR3: TGTGCCCCCCGGGACAGGGGAAAGACCGGGGAGCTGTTTTTT. Protein sequence: CAPRDRGKTGELFF.

This rearrangement joins TRBV4-1 to TRBJ2-2, with a weak D call TRBD2 (6 bases). This CDR3 contains 15 residues. Germline CDR1 and CDR2: MGHRA and YSYEKL. The germline V and J ends were trimmed by 0 bases and 6 bases, with 11 bases remaining between them. The CDR3, as DNA: TGCGCCAGCAGCCAAGATTTCGGAGGGGCCGGGGAGCTGTTTTTT. Protein product: CASSQDFGGAGELFF.

The CDR3, as DNA: TGTGCCAGCAGTTCGTCAGGTCATAATGAAAAACTGTTTTTT. The encoded protein is CASSSSGHNEKLFF. The chain links TRBV28 to TRBJ1-4; no definite D call. V was cut by 4 bases and J by 4 bases, with 10 bases left in between. This CDR3 spans 14 amino acids. The germline gives CDR1 MDHEN, CDR2 SYDVKM.

V usage is TRBV7-2 and J usage is TRBJ2-5; 8 bases map to TRBD1. J lost 13 bases, V lost 0 bases, and 7 bases had no gene match. This CDR3 is built from 13 residues. Germline V lookup: CDR1 SGHTA, CDR2 FQGNSA. The chain's CDR3 is CASSLAQGAPRYF. DNA for the CDR3: TGTGCCAGCAGCTTAGCCCAGGGGGCCCCTCGGTACTTC.

The V gene is TRBV27, the J gene TRBJ1-1, with 12 positions matching TRBD1. After removal of 2 bases from V and 12 bases from J, the junction contained 7 bases not matched to a gene. In germline, CDR1 is MNHEY, CDR2 SMNVEV (reference sequence). CDR3 size: 14 residues. This CDR3 reads CASSLGGTGGPTFF. For the CDR3, the DNA is TGTGCCAGCAGTTTAGGAGGGACAGGGGGCCCCACTTTCTTT.

The CDR3 sequence: CAWRYRDRDDTEAFF. In DNA form, the CDR3 reads TGTGCCTGGAGGTACCGGGACAGGGATGACACTGAAGCTTTCTTT. The gene calls are TRBV30 and TRBJ1-1, with 9 bases that match TRBD1. The germline gives CDR1 GTSNPN, CDR2 SVGIG (reference sequence). Trimming at V came to 3 bases and at J to 3 bases, leaving 8 bases not matched to a gene. This CDR3 region has 15 residues.

The chain couples TRBV7-3 to TRBJ2-7; 7 nucleotides match TRBD1. The junction had 10 bases not matched to a gene; V was cut back by 2 bases and J by 6 bases. CDR1 SGHTA and CDR2 FQGTGA come from the germline V gene. CDR3 length equals 15 residues. The CDR3 protein is CASSLDGTVGSEQYF. The CDR3 nucleotides are TGTGCCAGCAGCTTAGATGGGACAGTGGGGTCCGAGCAGTACTTC.

This clone occurred a few times. J is TRBJ2-7 and V is TRBV15; TRBD1 agrees at 7 bases. With 0 bases clipped from V and 0 bases from J, the junction kept 8 bases outside the gene matches. This CDR3 comprises 17 residues. CDR1 and CDR2 (germline): LNHNV, YYDKDF (reference sequence). Here the CDR3 DNA reads TGTGCCACCAGCAGAGATGAGGGGACAGAGTACTCCTACGAGCAGTACTTC. Translating it yields CATSRDEGTEYSYEQYF.

This chain links TRBV28 with TRBJ1-1; 7 bases fit TRBD1. J lost 2 bases, V lost 6 bases, and 6 bases had no gene match. The CDR3 has 14 residues. The germline CDR1 and CDR2 sequences are MDHEN and SYDVKM. The CDR3 nucleotides read TGTGCCAGCAGGCCGGGGACAGCCAACACTGAAGCTTTCTTT. Translating it yields CASRPGTANTEAFF.

This chain uses TRBV6-6 with TRBJ1-1; 7 positions match TRBD1. CDR1 and CDR2 (germline): MNHNY, SVGAGI (reference sequence). The CDR3 covers 15 residues. Unmatched junction bases numbered 9, after V lost 7 bases and J lost 1 base. CDR3 in DNA: TGTGCCAGCACCACCGCAGGGGGACGGAACACTGAAGCTTTCTTT. Translation: CASTTAGGRNTEAFF.

The table lists this clone with a few counts. V is TRBV19 and J is TRBJ2-7, with a weak D call TRBD2 (5 bases). CDR1 is LNHDA, CDR2 SQIVND, per germline (reference sequence). Trimming took off 5 bases at V and 1 base at J, with 15 bases between the two ends. The CDR3 runs 15 residues. The CDR3 region has the DNA TGTGCCAGTAGTTTTGCGGGCTTGTCGTCCTACGAGCAGTACTTC. Translating it yields CASSFAGLSSYEQYF. Variable domain in full (rest from reference TRBV19 and TRBJ2-7): DGGITQSPKYLFRKEGQNVTLSCEQNLNHDAMYWYRQDPGQGLRLIYYSQIVNDFQKGDIAEGYSVSREKKESFPLTVTSAQKNPTAFYLCASSFAGLSSYEQYFGPGTRLTVT.

This sequence joins TRBV4-3 and TRBJ1-5, with D possibly TRBD1 on 6 matching bases. V shed 0 bases and J shed 0 bases, with 15 bases lying between them. The CDR3 spans 18 residues. CDR1 LGHNA and CDR2 YSLEER come from the germline V gene. CDR3 DNA: TGCGCCAGCAGCCAAGACTCCAGGGGTTTAACTAGCAATCAGCCCCAGCATTTT. Encoded protein: CASSQDSRGLTSNQPQHF.